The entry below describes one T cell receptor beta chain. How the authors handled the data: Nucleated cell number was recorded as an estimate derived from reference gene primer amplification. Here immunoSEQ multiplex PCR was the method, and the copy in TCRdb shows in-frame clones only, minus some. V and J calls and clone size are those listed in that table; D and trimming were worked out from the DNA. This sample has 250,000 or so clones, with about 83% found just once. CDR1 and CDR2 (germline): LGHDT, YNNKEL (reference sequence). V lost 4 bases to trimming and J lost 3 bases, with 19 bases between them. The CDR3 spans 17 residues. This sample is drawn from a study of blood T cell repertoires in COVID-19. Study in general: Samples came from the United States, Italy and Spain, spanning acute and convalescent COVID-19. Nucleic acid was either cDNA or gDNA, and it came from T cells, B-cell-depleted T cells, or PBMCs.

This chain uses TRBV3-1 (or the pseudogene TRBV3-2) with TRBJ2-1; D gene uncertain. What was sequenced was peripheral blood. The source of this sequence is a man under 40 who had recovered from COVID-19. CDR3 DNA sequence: TGTGCCAGCAGCCCCCTGGGTCTGGCGGAGATCTACAATGAGCAGTTCTTC. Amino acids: CASSPLGLAEIYNEQFF.